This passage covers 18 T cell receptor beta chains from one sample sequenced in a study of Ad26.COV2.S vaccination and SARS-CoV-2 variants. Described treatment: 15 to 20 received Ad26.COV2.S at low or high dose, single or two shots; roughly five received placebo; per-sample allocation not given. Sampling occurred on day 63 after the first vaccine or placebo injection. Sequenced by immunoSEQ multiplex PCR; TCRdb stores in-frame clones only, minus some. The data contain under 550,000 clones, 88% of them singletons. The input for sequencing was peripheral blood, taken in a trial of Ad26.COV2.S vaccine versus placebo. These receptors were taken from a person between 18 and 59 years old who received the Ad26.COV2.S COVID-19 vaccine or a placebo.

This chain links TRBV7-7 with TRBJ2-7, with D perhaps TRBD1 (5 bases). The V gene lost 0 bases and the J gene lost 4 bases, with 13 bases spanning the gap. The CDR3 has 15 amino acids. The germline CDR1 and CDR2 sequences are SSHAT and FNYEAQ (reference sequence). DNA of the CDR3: TGTGCCAGCAGCTTAGCTGGCAGGGATCCGTACGAGCAGTACTTC. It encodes CASSLAGRDPYEQYF.

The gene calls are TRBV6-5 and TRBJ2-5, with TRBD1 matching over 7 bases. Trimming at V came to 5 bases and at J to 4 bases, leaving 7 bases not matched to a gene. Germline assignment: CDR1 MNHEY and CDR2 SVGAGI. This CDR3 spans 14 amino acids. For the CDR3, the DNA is TGTGCCAGCAGTCATACAGGGGCAGGAGAGACCCAGTACTTC. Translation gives CASSHTGAGETQYF.

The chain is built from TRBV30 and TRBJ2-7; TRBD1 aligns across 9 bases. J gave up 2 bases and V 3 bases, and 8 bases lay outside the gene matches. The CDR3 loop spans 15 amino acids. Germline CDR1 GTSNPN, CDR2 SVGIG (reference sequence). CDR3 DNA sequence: TGTGCCTGGAGCAGAAAACAGGGGGCGGCCTACGAGCAGTACTTC. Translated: CAWSRKQGAAYEQYF.

CDR3: CASSPQGGTEAFF. The DNA for the CDR3 is TGTGCCAGCTCACCCCAGGGGGGCACTGAAGCTTTCTTT. The gene calls are TRBV18 and TRBJ1-1; 7 positions match TRBD1. The CDR3 sequence is 13 residues long. Germline CDR1 is KGHSH and CDR2 is LQKENI. The V segment lost 3 bases and the J segment 4 bases; nucleotides outside the gene matches: 2.

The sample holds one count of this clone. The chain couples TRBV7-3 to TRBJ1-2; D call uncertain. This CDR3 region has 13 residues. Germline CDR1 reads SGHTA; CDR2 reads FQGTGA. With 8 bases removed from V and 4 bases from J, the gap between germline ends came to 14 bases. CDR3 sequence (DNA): TGTGCCAGCCGTCGACGGATCCTCTATGGCTACACCTTC. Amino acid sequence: CASRRRILYGYTF.

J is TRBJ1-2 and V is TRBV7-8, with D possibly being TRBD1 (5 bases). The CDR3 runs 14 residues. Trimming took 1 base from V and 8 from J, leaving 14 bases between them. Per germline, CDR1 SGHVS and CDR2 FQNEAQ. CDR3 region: CASSLGAQGRGYTF. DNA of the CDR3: TGTGCCAGCAGCTTAGGGGCCCAGGGTCGGGGCTACACCTTC.

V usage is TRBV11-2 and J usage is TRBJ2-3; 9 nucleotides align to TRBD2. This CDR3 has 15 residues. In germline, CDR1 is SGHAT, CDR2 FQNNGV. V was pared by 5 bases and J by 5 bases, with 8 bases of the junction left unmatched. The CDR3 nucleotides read TGTGCCAGCAGCCCCCCCGGCGGGGGGGGAGATACGCAGTATTTT. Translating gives CASSPPGGGGDTQYF.

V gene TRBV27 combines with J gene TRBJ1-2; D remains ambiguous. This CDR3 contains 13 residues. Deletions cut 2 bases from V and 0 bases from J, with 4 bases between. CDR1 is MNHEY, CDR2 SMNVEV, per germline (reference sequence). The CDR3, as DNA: TGTGCCAGCAGTTTAAGACCTAACTATGGCTACACCTTC. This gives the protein CASSLRPNYGYTF.

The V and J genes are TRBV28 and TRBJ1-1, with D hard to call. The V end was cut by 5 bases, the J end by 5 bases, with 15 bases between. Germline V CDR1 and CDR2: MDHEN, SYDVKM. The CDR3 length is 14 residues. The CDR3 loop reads CASSERMRRTEAFF. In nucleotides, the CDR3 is TGTGCCAGCAGTGAACGTATGAGGCGAACTGAAGCTTTCTTT.

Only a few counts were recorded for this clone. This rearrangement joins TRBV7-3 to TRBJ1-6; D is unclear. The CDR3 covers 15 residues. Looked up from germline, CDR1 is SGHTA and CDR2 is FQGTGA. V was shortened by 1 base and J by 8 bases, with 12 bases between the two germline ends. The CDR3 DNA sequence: TGTGCCAGCAGCTTAAGGGGAGGGAATGATTCACCCCTCCACTTT. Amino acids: CASSLRGGNDSPLHF.

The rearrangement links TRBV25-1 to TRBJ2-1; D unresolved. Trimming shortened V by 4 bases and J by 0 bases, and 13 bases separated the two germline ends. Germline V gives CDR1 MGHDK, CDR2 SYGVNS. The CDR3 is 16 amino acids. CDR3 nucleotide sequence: TGTGCCAGCAGTGGAAGCCAAATTTTCTCCTACAATGAGCAGTTCTTC. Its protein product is CASSGSQIFSYNEQFF.

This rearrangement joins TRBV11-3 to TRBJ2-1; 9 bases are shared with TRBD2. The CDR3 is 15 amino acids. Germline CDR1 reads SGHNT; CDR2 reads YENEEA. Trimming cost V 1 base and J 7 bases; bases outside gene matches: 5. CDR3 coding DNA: TGTGCCAGCAGCTTAGTGGCGGGGGGGCGGAATGAGCAGTTCTTC. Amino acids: CASSLVAGGRNEQFF.

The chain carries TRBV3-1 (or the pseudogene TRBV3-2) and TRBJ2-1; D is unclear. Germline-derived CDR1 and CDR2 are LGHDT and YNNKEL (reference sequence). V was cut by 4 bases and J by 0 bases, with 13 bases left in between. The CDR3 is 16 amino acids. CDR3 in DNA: TGTGCCAGCAGCCGGGCAGGCCCTCGCTCCTACAATGAGCAGTTCTTC. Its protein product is CASSRAGPRSYNEQFF.

CDR3 amino acids: CASSLDPTDTQYF. CDR3 coding DNA: TGTGCCAGCAGCTTGGACCCAACAGATACGCAGTATTTT. The chain employs TRBV5-4 and TRBJ2-3; D gene unclear. This CDR3 is 13 amino acids long. Germline CDR1 SGHNT, CDR2 YYREEE (reference sequence). V lost 0 bases and J lost 3, with 5 bases in between.

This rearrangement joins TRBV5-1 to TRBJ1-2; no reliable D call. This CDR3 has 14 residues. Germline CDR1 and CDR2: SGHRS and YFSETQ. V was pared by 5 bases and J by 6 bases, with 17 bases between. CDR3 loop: CASRPPEQSHGYTF. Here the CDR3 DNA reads TGCGCCAGCAGACCCCCTGAACAGTCACATGGCTACACCTTC.

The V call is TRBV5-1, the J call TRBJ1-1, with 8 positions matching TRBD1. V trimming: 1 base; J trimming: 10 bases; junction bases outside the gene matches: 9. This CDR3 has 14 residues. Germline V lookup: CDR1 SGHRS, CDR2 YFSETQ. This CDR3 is CASSLTGGTEGAFF. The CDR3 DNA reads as TGCGCCAGCAGCTTGACAGGGGGAACGGAGGGAGCTTTCTTT.

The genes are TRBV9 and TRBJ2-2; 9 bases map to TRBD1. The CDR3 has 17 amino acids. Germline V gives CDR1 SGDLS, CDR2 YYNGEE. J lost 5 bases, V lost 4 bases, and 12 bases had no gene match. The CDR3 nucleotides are TGTGCCAGCAGCATCCGGGACAGGGCTACAGGGACCGGGGAGCTGTTTTTT. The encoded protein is CASSIRDRATGTGELFF.

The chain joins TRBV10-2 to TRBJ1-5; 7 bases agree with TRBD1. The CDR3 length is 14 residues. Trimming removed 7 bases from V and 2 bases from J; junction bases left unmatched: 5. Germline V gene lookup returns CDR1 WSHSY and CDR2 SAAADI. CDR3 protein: CASKPGTGNQPQHF. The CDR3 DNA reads TGCGCCAGCAAACCCGGGACAGGCAATCAGCCCCAGCATTTT.